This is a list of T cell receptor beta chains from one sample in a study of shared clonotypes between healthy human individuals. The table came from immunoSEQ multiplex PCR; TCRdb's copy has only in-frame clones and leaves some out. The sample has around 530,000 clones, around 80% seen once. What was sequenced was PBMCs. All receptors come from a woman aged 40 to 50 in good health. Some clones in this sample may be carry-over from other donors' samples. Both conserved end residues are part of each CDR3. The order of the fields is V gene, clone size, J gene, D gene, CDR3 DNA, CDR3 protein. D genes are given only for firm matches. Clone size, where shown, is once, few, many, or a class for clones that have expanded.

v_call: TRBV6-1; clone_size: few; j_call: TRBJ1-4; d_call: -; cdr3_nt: TGTGCCAGCAGTGAAGTTCTGGGATCCTATAATGAAAAACTGTTTTTT; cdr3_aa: CASSEVLGSYNEKLFF
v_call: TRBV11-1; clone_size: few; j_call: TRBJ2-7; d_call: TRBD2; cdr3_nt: TGTGCCAGCACTACGATGGGAGGGCCCACCTACGAGCAGTACTTC; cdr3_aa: CASTTMGGPTYEQYF
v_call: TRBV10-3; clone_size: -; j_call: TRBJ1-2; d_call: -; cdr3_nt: TGTGCCATCAGTGACCCCAACATGAATGGCTACACCTTC; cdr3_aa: CAISDPNMNGYTF
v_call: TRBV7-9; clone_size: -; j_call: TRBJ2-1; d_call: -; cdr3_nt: TGTGCCAGCAGCCCGGGAAGGTGGGTCTACAATGAGCAGTTCTTC; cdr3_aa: CASSPGRWVYNEQFF
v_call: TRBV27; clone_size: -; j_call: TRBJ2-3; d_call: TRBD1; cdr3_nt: TGTGCCAGCAGTCCCGGGACAGGGGGGGATACGCAGTATTTT; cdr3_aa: CASSPGTGGDTQYF
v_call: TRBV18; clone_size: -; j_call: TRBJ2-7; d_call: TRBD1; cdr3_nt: TGTGCCAGCTCACCACCGACAGGGACCTACGAGCAGTACTTC; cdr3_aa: CASSPPTGTYEQYF
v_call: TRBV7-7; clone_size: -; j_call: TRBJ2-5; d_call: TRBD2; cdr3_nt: TGTGCTAGCAGCCGCGGGACTAGCGGCCAAGAGACCCAGTACTTC; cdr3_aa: CASSRGTSGQETQYF
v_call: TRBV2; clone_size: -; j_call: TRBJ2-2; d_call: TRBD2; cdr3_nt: TGTGCCAGCAGTGACCTAGCGGGACCGACCGGGGAGCTGTTTTTT; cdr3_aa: CASSDLAGPTGELFF
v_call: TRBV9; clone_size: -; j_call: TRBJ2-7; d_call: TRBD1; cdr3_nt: TGTGCCAGCAACTCCGGGACAGGGGGCCACGAGCAGTACTTC; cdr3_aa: CASNSGTGGHEQYF
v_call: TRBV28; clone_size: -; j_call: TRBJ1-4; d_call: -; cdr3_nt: TGTGCCAGCACCCAGGGGAATGAAAAACTGTTTTTT; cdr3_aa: CASTQGNEKLFF
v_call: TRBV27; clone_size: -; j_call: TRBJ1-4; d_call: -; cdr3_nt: TGTGCCAGCAGTTACAGGAATCCCGAAAAACTGTTTTTT; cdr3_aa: CASSYRNPEKLFF
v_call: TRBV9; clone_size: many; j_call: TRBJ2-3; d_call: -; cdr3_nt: TGTGCCAGCAGCGTAGTGGGCGGGCCTACGTCAGATACGCAGTATTTT; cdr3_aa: CASSVVGGPTSDTQYF
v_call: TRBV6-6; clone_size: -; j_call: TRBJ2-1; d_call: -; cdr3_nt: TGTGCCAGCATAAAGGGAAATGAGCAGTTCTTC; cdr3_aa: CASIKGNEQFF
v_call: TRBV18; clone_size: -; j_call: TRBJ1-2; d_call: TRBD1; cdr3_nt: TGTGCCAGCTCACGAGGGACAGGGAGACAAGGGGACTATGGCTACACCTTC; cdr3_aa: CASSRGTGRQGDYGYTF
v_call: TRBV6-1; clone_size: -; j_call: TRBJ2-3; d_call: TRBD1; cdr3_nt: TGTGCCAGCAGCAAGGGACAGACTAGCACAGATACGCAGTATTTT; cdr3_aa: CASSKGQTSTDTQYF
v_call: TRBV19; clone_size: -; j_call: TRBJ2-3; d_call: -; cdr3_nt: TGTGCCAGTAGTATGTCGGGGACAGATACGCAGTATTTT; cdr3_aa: CASSMSGTDTQYF
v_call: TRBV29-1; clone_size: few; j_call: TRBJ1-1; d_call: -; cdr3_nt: TGCAGCGCCCGTGGGGGGCCCGGCACTGAAGCTTTCTTT; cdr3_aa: CSARGGPGTEAFF
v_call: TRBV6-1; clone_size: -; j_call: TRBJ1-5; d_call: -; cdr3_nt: TGTGCCAGCAGTGAAGAAGGCGGCCCTCAGCCCCAGCATTTT; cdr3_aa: CASSEEGGPQPQHF
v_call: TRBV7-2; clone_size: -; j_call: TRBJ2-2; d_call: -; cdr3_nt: TGTGCCAGCAGCCGGCTGGGGGCGAACACCGGGGAGCTGTTTTTT; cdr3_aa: CASSRLGANTGELFF
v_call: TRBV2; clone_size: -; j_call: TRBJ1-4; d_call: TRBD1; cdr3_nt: TGTGCCAGCAGGGGACAGGTGGGAGAAAAACTGTTTTTT; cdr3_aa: CASRGQVGEKLFF
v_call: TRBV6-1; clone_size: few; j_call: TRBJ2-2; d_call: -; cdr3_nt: TGTGCCAGCAGTGTTACATCTCAAGGCACCGGGGAGCTGTTTTTT; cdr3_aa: CASSVTSQGTGELFF
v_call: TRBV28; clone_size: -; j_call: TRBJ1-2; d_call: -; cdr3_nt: TGTGCCAGCAGTTTAAGCCAGGCGAGATATGGCTACACCTTC; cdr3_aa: CASSLSQARYGYTF
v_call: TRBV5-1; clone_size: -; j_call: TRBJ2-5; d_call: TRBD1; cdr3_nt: TGCGCCAGCAGCTTAGGCAGGGGGCAAGAGACCCAGTACTTC; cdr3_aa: CASSLGRGQETQYF
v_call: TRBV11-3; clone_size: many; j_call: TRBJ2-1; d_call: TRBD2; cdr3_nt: TGTGCCAGCAGCTTAAAGGGACTAGCGGGAGTCAATGAGCAGTTCTTC; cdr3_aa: CASSLKGLAGVNEQFF
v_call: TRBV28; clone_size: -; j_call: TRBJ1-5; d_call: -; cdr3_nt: TGTGCCAGCAGTTTACGGGGTCAGCCCCAGCATTTT; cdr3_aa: CASSLRGQPQHF
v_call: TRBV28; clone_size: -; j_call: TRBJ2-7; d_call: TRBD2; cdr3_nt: TGTGCCAGCAGGGCAGGGGCAGTAGGACTAGCGGGCCCCTACGAGCAGTACTTC; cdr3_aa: CASRAGAVGLAGPYEQYF
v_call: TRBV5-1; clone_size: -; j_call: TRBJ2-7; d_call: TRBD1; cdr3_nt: TGCGCCAGCAGCACAGGGACAGGCCTAAGCGAGCAGTACTTC; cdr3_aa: CASSTGTGLSEQYF
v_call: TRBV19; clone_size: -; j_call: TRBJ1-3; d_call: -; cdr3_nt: TGTGCCAGTCCAAGGGGGGGGCTAGGAAACACCATATATTTT; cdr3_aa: CASPRGGLGNTIYF
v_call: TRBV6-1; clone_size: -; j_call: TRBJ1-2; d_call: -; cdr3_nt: TGTGCCAGCAGTGAATTAGGGTCGGGCTATGGCTACACCTTC; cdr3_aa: CASSELGSGYGYTF
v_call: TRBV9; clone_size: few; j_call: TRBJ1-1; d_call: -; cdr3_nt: TGTGCCAGCAGCGTAGATGGGTCCACCACTGAAGCTTTCTTT; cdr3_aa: CASSVDGSTTEAFF
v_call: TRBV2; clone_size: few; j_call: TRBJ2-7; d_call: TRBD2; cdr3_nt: TGTGCCAGCAGTAAAGAGGGCGCTAGCGGGATGGTTTTTAGTCAGTACTTC; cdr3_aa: CASSKEGASGMVFSQYF
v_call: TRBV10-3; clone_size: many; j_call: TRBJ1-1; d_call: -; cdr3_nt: TGTGCCATCAGTGAGTGGGCAGTGAACACTGAAGCTTTCTTT; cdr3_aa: CAISEWAVNTEAFF
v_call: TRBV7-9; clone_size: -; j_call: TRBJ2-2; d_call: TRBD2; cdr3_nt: TGTGCCAGCAGCCTCCGAAGAGGACTAGCGGAAAACACCGGGGAGCTGTTTTTT; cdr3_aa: CASSLRRGLAENTGELFF
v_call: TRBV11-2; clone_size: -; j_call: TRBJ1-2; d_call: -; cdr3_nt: TGTGCCAGCAGCGCAGCCGACAGAACTAACTATGGCTACACCTTC; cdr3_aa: CASSAADRTNYGYTF
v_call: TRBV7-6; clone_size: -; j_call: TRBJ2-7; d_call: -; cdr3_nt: TGTGCCAGCAGCGCCCAGAGCTCCGAGCAGTACTTC; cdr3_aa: CASSAQSSEQYF
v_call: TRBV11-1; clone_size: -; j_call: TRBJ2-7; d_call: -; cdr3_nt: TGTGCCAGCACCGCAGGGGCTAGCGGAGCCTACGAGCAGTACTTC; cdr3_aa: CASTAGASGAYEQYF
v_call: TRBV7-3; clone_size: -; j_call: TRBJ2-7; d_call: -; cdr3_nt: TGTGCCAGCAGCTTACAACCGGGGTCGAGCGAGCAGTACTTC; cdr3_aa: CASSLQPGSSEQYF
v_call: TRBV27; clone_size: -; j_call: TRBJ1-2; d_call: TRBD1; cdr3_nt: TGTGCCAGCAGTCCGAGCGGGACAGCTGTCTATGGCTACACCTTC; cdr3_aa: CASSPSGTAVYGYTF
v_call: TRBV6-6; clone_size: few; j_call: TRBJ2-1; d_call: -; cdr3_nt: TGTGCCAGTGGAGCGAACCCCAATGAGCAGTTCTTC; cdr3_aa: CASGANPNEQFF
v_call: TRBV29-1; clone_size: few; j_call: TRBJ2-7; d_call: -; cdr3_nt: TGCAGCGTTGAACCAGGGGGAGGTTACGAGCAGTACTTC; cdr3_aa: CSVEPGGGYEQYF
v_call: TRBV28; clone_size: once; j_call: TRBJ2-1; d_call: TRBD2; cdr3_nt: TGTGCCAGCACGCGGTCTAGCGGCTCCTACAATGAGCAGTTCTTC; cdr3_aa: CASTRSSGSYNEQFF
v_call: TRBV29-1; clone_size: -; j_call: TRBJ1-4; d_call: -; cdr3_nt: TGCAGCGCGGGACCACGGCGTGAAAAACTGTTTTTT; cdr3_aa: CSAGPRREKLFF
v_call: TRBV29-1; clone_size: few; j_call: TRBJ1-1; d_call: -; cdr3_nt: TGCAGCGTCGTGGACGGGGGTGAAGCTTTCTTT; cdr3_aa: CSVVDGGEAFF
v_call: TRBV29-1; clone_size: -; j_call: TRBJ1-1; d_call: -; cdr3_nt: TGCAGCGTCCACCGGCAGGGATTAAACACTGAAGCTTTCTTT; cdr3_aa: CSVHRQGLNTEAFF
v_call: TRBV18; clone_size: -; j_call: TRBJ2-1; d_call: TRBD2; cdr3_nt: TGTGCCAGCTCACCACCGAATAGCGGGGGCCCGCACGGTGAGCAGTTCTTC; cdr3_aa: CASSPPNSGGPHGEQFF
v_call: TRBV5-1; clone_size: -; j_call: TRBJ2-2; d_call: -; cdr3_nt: TGCGCCAGCAGCTTGGGGGGACACCTAAACACCGGGGAGCTGTTTTTT; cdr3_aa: CASSLGGHLNTGELFF
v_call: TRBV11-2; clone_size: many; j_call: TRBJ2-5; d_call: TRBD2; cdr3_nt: TGTGCCAGCAGCCCGGGGGGTCGTCAAGAGACCCAGTACTTC; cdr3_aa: CASSPGGRQETQYF
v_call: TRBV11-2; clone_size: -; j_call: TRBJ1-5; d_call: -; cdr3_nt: TGTGCCAGCAGCTTAGGGTCTTACAGGGGCAATCAGCCCCAGCATTTT; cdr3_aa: CASSLGSYRGNQPQHF